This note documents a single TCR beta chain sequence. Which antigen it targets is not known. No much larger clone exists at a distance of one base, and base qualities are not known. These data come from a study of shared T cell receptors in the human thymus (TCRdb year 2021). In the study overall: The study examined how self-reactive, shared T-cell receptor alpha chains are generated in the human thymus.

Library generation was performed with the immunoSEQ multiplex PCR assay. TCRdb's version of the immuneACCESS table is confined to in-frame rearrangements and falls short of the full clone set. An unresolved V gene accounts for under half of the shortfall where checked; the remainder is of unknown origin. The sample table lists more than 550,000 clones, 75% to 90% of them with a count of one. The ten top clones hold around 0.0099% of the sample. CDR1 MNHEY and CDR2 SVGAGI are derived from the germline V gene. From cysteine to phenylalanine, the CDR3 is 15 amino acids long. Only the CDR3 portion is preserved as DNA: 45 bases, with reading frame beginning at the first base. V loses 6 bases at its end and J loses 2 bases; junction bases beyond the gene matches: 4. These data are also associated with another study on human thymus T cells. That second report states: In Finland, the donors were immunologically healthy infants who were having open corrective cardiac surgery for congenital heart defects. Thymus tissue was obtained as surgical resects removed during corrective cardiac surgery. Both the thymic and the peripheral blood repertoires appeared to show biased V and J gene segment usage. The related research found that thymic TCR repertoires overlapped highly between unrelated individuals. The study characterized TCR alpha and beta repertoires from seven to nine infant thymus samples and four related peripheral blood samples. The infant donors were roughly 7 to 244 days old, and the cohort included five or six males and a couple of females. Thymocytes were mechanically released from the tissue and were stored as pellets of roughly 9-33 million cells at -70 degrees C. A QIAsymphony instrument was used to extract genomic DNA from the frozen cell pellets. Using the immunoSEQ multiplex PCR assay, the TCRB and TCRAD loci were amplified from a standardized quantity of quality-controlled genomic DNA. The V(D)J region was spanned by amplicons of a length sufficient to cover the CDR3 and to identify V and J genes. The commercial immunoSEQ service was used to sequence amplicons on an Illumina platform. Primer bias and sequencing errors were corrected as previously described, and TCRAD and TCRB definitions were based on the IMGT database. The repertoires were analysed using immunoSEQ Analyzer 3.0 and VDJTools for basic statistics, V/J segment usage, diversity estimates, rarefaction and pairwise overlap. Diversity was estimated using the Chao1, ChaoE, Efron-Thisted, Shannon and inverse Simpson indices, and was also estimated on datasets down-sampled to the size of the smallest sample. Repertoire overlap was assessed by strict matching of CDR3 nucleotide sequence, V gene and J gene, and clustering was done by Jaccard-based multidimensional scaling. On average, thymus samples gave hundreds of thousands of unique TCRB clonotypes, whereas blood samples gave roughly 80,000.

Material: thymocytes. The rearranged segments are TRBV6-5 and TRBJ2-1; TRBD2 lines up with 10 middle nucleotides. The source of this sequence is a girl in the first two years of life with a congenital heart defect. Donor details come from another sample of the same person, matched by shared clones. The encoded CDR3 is CASSRSGGAYNEQFF. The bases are TGTGCCAGCAGCCGCAGCGGGGGGGCCTACAATGAGCAGTTCTTC.